This T cell receptor beta chain was profiled in a study of T cell responses to AZD1222 COVID-19 vaccine. This CDR3 has 13 residues. V was pared by 5 bases and J by 2 bases, with 8 bases between. Germline V gene lookup returns CDR1 LNHDA and CDR2 SQIVND (reference sequence). Findings and limits, study-wide: Rises in breadth and depth of Spike-specific TCRs came after two AZD1222 doses. Nearly half of spike-specific TCRs reportedly go after variant regions that carry no mutations. Spike was spanned by vaccine-associated CD4 TCRs, with dominance at 160-218 and 743-854. It was only a handful of AZD1222 recipients who were seropositive at baseline.

Points on this clone: The antigen is not known.

The assay was immunoSEQ multiplex PCR, and TCRdb's table has in-frame clones only and misses some. This table holds fewer than 200,000 clones, approximately 90% found once. The chain links TRBV19 to TRBJ2-3; D is unresolved. This clonotype was obtained from an adult who received the AZD1222 COVID-19 vaccine. The sequencing used peripheral blood, collected 28 days after the second AZD1222 dose. The CDR3 DNA follows: TGTGCCAGTAGTGGGGTGGTCACAGATACGCAGTATTTT. Protein: CASSGVVTDTQYF.